This is a list of T cell receptor beta chains from one sample in a study of blood T cell repertoires in COVID-19. The protocol was immunoSEQ multiplex PCR, while the TCRdb copy is restricted to in-frame clones and leaves out a portion. Of just under 350,000 clones in the sample, around 86% were seen once. Sequencing input: peripheral blood. Every receptor here comes from a woman in her forties or fifties with COVID-19, enrolled during active disease. CDR3s include the opening cysteine and the closing phenylalanine or tryptophan. The D gene is left open where the match is weak. Part of the rows lack a size; the others show once, few, many or a class for expanded clones.

19,NA,TRBJ2-3,TRBD2,TRBV2,CASSEGVPGLPTSTDTQYF,TGTGCCAGCAGTGAAGGTGTTCCGGGACTACCCACTAGCACAGATACGCAGTATTTT
13,NA,TRBJ2-1,NA,TRBV11-2,CASSLVVLVEQFF,TGTGCCAGCAGCTTAGTAGTGCTGGTTGAGCAGTTCTTC
14,NA,TRBJ2-7,TRBD2,TRBV5-4,CASSVAGTTYEQYF,TGTGCCAGCAGCGTAGCCGGGACTACCTACGAGCAGTACTTC
11,NA,TRBJ2-7,NA,TRBV2,CASISTGEQYF,TGTGCCAGCATTTCGACAGGCGAGCAGTACTTC
10,NA,TRBJ1-1,NA,TRBV29-1,CSAMNTEAFF,TGCAGCGCCATGAACACTGAAGCTTTCTTT
15,NA,TRBJ2-1,NA,TRBV6-2/TRBV6-3,CASSYRESSYNEQFF,TGTGCCAGCAGTTACCGGGAAAGCTCCTACAATGAGCAGTTCTTC
15,NA,TRBJ2-5,TRBD2,TRBV30,CAWRRTSGRKETQYF,TGTGCCTGGAGAAGGACTAGCGGGAGGAAAGAGACCCAGTACTTC
16,NA,TRBJ2-5,NA,TRBV5-1,CASSLTLRERQETQYF,TGCGCCAGCAGCTTGACCTTACGGGAGCGACAAGAGACCCAGTACTTC
14,NA,TRBJ2-2,NA,TRBV7-6,CASSPLTPTGELFF,TGTGCCAGCAGCCCACTAACCCCAACCGGGGAGCTGTTTTTT
11,NA,TRBJ2-1,NA,TRBV24-1,CATSDRDEQFF,TGTGCCACCAGTGACCGAGATGAGCAGTTCTTC
15,NA,TRBJ1-2,TRBD1,TRBV11-3,CASSLGTGTNYGYTF,TGTGCCAGCAGCTTAGGGACAGGGACGAACTATGGCTACACCTTC
16,NA,TRBJ2-1,TRBD2,TRBV7-9,CASSSLSGRMDNEQFF,TGTGCCAGCAGCTCCTTGAGCGGGAGAATGGACAATGAGCAGTTCTTC
16,NA,TRBJ2-5,NA,TRBV9,CASSRGGGSPGETQYF,TGTGCCAGCAGCCGCGGTGGGGGGTCCCCCGGCGAGACCCAGTACTTC
17,NA,TRBJ2-1,NA,TRBV7-6,CASSLDSPLKRSNEQFF,TGTGCCAGCAGCTTAGACTCGCCTCTTAAGCGATCCAATGAGCAGTTCTTC
12,NA,TRBJ2-7,TRBD1,TRBV10-1,CASSESIWDRNF,TGCGCCAGCAGTGAGTCTATTTGGGACAGGAACTTC
15,NA,TRBJ2-5,TRBD2,TRBV6-5,CASSRTSGLQETQYF,TGTGCCAGCAGCCGGACTAGCGGACTCCAAGAGACCCAGTACTTC
15,NA,TRBJ1-5,TRBD1,TRBV5-6,CASSLYDRGNQPQHF,TGTGCCAGCAGCTTGTATGACAGGGGCAATCAGCCCCAGCATTTT
14,NA,TRBJ2-7,TRBD2,TRBV6-5,CASRLLAGGFEQYF,TGTGCCAGCCGACTCCTAGCGGGAGGATTTGAGCAGTACTTC
16,NA,TRBJ2-5,TRBD2,TRBV5-1,CASTREGTSGVETQYF,TGCGCCAGCACCCGGGAGGGGACTAGCGGGGTCGAGACCCAGTACTTC
14,NA,TRBJ2-3,TRBD2,TRBV19,CASSSGGATDTQYF,TGTGCCAGTAGTTCGGGGGGGGCCACAGATACGCAGTATTTT
14,many,TRBJ1-1,TRBD1,TRBV6-2/TRBV6-3,CASSYQGAYTEAFF,TGTGCCAGCAGTTACCAGGGGGCATACACTGAAGCTTTCTTT
17,once,TRBJ1-5,TRBD1,TRBV5-6,CASSLRSGGFANQPQHF,TGTGCCAGCAGCTTACGGTCAGGGGGTTTCGCAAATCAGCCCCAGCATTTT
14,NA,TRBJ1-2,TRBD1,TRBV19,CASSRGQGLGGYTF,TGTGCCAGTAGCAGAGGACAGGGGTTAGGCGGCTACACCTTC
16,NA,TRBJ2-5,TRBD2,TRBV18,CASSPMTSGRVGTQYF,TGTGCCAGCTCACCGATGACTAGCGGGAGAGTCGGGACCCAGTACTTC
14,NA,TRBJ1-5,NA,TRBV6-5,CASSPGTSNQPQHF,TGTGCCAGCAGTCCCGGTACCAGCAATCAGCCCCAGCATTTT
17,NA,TRBJ1-4,NA,TRBV15,CATSTGKGVATNEKLFF,TGTGCCACCAGCACGGGAAAGGGGGTTGCAACTAATGAAAAACTGTTTTTT
17,NA,TRBJ2-1,TRBD2,TRBV6-2/TRBV6-3,CASSYDGTSGSYNEQFF,TGTGCCAGCAGTTACGACGGTACTAGCGGCTCCTACAATGAGCAGTTCTTC
17,NA,TRBJ1-2,TRBD1,TRBV7-2,CASSLTRDRAVYYGYTF,TGTGCCAGCAGCTTAACTCGGGACAGGGCAGTATACTATGGCTACACCTTC
16,NA,TRBJ2-1,TRBD2,TRBV12-5,CASGPPGGRDHNEQFF,TGTGCTAGTGGTCCTCCCGGCGGGAGGGACCACAATGAGCAGTTCTTC
14,once,TRBJ2-5,NA,TRBV7-8,CASSFLDSQETQYF,TGTGCCAGCAGCTTTCTAGACAGCCAAGAGACCCAGTACTTC
17,once,TRBJ2-2,NA,TRBV24-1,CATSDFDSPLRSGELFF,TGTGCCACCAGTGATTTTGACAGCCCCTTAAGATCCGGGGAGCTGTTTTTT
15,NA,TRBJ1-1,NA,TRBV4-2,CASSQADSPNTEAFF,TGTGCCAGCAGCCAGGCTGACAGTCCGAACACTGAAGCTTTCTTT
18,NA,TRBJ2-6,NA,TRBV7-3,CASSLSAGPRSGANVLTF,TGTGCCAGCAGCTTATCGGCTGGGCCCCGCTCTGGGGCCAACGTCCTGACTTTC
13,NA,TRBJ1-2,NA,TRBV4-1,CASSQGQNYGYTF,TGCGCCAGCAGCCAAGGACAAAACTATGGCTACACCTTC
14,NA,TRBJ2-1,NA,TRBV19,CASSILISYNEQFF,TGTGCCAGTAGTATCCTTATCTCCTACAATGAGCAGTTCTTC
17,NA,TRBJ1-1,NA,TRBV5-1,CASSFHGVETRGTEAFF,TGCGCCAGCAGCTTTCATGGGGTCGAGACTCGGGGAACTGAAGCTTTCTTT
13,NA,TRBJ1-5,NA,TRBV7-8,CASSLVWAQPQHF,TGTGCCAGCAGCTTAGTGTGGGCTCAGCCCCAGCATTTT
15,NA,TRBJ2-1,TRBD1,TRBV19,CASTQGASTYNEQFF,TGTGCCAGTACGCAGGGGGCTAGCACGTACAATGAGCAGTTCTTC
14,NA,TRBJ2-7,TRBD1,TRBV7-3,CASSTGTGGHEQYF,TGTGCCAGCAGCACGGGGACAGGGGGACACGAGCAGTACTTC
14,NA,TRBJ1-1,NA,TRBV24-1,CATSDFGQGGGAFF,TGTGCCACCAGTGATTTTGGGCAGGGAGGGGGAGCTTTCTTT
14,NA,TRBJ2-2,NA,TRBV7-8,CASSPDSPPGELFF,TGTGCCAGCAGCCCGGACAGTCCCCCCGGGGAGCTGTTTTTT
15,NA,TRBJ2-7,NA,TRBV18,CASSPDAGGSYEQYF,TGTGCCAGCTCACCAGACGCCGGGGGCTCCTACGAGCAGTACTTC
14,NA,TRBJ1-4,NA,TRBV5-1,CASSLAGEREKLFF,TGCGCCAGCAGCTTGGCCGGTGAGCGAGAAAAACTGTTTTTT
14,NA,TRBJ1-2,NA,TRBV3-1/TRBV3-2,CASSQLGLNYGYTF,TGTGCCAGCAGCCAACTAGGACTGAACTATGGCTACACCTTC
16,NA,TRBJ1-1,NA,TRBV13,CASSLRPLGGDTEAFF,TGTGCCAGCAGCTTGAGGCCTTTGGGGGGGGACACTGAAGCTTTCTTT
18,once,TRBJ2-5,TRBD2,TRBV6-1,CASSVRLAGARSGETQYF,TGTGCCAGCAGTGTAAGACTAGCGGGAGCCCGAAGTGGAGAGACCCAGTACTTC